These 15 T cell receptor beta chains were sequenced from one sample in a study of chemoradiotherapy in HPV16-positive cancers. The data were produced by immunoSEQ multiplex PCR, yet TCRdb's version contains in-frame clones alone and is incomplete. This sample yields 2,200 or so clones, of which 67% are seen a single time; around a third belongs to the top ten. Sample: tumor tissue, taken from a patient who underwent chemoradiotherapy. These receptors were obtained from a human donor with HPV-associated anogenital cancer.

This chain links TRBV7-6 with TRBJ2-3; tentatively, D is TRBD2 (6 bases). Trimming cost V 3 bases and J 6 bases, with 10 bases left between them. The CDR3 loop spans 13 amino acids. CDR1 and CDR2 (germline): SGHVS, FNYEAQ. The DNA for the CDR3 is TGTGCCAGCAGCTTTGGACTAACGGATACGCAGTATTTT. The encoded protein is CASSFGLTDTQYF.

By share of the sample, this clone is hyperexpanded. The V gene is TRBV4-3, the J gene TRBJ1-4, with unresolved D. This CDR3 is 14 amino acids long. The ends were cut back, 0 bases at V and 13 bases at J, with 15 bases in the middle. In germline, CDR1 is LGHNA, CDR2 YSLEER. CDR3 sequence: CASSQEPRAEGLFF. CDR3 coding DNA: TGCGCCAGCAGCCAAGAGCCCCGTGCCGAGGGACTGTTTTTT.

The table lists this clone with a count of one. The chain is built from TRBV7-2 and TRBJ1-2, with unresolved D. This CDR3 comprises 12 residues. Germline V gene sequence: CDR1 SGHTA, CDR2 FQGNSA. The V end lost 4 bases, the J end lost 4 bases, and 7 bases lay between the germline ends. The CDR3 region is CASSSTLYGYTF. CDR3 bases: TGTGCCAGCAGCTCTACACTCTATGGCTACACCTTC.

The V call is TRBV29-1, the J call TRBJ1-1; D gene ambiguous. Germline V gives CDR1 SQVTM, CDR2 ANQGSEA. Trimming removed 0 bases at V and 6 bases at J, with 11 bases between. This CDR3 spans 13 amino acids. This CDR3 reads CSVEEALSPEAFF. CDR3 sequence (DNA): TGCAGCGTTGAAGAGGCCCTAAGTCCTGAAGCTTTCTTT.

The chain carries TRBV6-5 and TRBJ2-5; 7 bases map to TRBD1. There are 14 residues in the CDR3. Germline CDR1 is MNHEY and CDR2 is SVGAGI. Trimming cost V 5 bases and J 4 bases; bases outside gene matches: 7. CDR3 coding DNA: TGTGCCAGCAGTCGTGTGGGACAGACAGAGACCCAGTACTTC. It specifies CASSRVGQTETQYF.

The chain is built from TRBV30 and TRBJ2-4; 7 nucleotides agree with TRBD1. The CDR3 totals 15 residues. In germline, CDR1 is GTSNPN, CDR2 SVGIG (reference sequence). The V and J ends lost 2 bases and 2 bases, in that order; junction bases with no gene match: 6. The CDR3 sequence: CAWSRKGATKNIQYF. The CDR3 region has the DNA TGTGCCTGGAGTAGGAAGGGGGCGACCAAAAACATTCAGTACTTC.

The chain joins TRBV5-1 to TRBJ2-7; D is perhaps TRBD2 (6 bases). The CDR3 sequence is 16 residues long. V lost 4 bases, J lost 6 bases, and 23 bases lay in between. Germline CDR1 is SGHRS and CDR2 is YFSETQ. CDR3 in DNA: TGCGCCAGCAGCCCCGAAGGGCGGGGCCTCGTGCGCGAGCAGTACTTC. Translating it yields CASSPEGRGLVREQYF.

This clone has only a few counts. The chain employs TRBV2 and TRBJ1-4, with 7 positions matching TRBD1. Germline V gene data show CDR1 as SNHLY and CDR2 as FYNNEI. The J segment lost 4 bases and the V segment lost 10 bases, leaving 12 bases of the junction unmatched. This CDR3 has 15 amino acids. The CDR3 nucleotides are TGTGCCATCCTACCCGGGACAGACAATAATGAAAAACTGTTTTTT. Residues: CAILPGTDNNEKLFF.

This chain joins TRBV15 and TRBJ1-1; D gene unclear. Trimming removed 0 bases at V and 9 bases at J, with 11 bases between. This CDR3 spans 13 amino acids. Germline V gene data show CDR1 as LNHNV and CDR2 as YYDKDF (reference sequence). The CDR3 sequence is CATSRDLMEKAFF. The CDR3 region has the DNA TGTGCCACCAGCAGAGATTTAATGGAGAAAGCTTTCTTT. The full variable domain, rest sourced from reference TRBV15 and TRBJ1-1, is DAMVIQNPRYQVTQFGKPVTLSCSQTLNHNVMYWYQQKSSQAPKLLFHYYDKDFNNEADTPDNFQSRRPNTSFCFLDIRSPGLGDTAMYLCATSRDLMEKAFFGQGTRLTVV.

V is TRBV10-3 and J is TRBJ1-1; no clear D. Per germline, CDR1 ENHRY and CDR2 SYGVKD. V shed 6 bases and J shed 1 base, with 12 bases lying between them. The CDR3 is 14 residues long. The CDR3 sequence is CAIRDGGPNTEAFF. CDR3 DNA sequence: TGTGCCATCAGGGACGGCGGCCCGAACACTGAAGCTTTCTTT.

CDR3 region: CASSSGAGREGSEKLFF. CDR3 nucleotide sequence: TGTGCCAGCAGCTCAGGCGCGGGGAGGGAAGGAAGCGAAAAACTGTTTTTT. V gene TRBV11-2 combines with J gene TRBJ1-4; D is ambiguous. Germline-derived CDR1 and CDR2 are SGHAT and FQNNGV. The CDR3 sequence is 17 residues long. The V end was cut by 4 bases, the J end by 8 bases, with 23 bases between.

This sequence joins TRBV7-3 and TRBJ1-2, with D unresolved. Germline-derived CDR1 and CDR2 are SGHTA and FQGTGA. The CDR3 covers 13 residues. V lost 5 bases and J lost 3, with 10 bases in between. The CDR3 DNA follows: TGTGCCAGCAGCCGCGCGGGAGACTATGGCTACACCTTC. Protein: CASSRAGDYGYTF.

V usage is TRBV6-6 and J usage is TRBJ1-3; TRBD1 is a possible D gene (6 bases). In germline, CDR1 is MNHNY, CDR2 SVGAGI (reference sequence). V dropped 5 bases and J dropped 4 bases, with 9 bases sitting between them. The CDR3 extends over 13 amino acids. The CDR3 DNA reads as TGTGCCAGCAGTCGGACAGCCGGAAACACCATATATTTT. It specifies CASSRTAGNTIYF.

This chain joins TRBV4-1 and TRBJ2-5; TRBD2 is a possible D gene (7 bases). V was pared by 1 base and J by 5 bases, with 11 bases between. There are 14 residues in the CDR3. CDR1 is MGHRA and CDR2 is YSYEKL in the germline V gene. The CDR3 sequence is CASSQARGGETQYF. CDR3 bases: TGCGCCAGCAGCCAAGCCAGGGGAGGGGAGACCCAGTACTTC.

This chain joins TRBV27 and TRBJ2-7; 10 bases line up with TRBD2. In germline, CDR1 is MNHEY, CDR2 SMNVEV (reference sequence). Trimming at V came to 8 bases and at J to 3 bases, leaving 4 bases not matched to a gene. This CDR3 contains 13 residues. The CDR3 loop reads CASPGLANYEQYV. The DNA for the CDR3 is TGTGCCAGCCCGGGACTAGCGAACTACGAGCAGTACGTC.